The rows below give T cell receptor beta chains drawn from one sample of a study of T cells in Graves' hyperthyroidism and ophthalmopathy. TCRdb called the multiplex PCR reads again in MiXCR, with one record for every CDR3 protein. The table records approximately 380,000 distinct CDR3 sequences, roughly 20% of them present only once. Input material: blood. Receptors originate from a man aged 18-30 years with Graves' ophthalmopathy. Both conserved end residues are part of each CDR3. D genes are given only for firm matches. Rows may omit the clone size; those that give it use once, few, many or a size class.

TGTGCCAGTAGTAAGGACCTCCCCCCAGAGACCCAGTACTTC CASSKDLPPETQYF TRBJ2-5 . TRBV19 .
TGTGCCAGCAGCCTGAGCAGAGGGGACTATCAGCCCCAGCATTTT CASSLSRGDYQPQHF TRBJ1-5 . TRBV7-3 many
TGCGCCAGCAGCATCGGGACAGCCTCTGGAAACACCATATATTTT CASSIGTASGNTIYF TRBJ1-3 TRBD1 TRBV5-1 .
TGTGCCAGCAGCTTGGGAACCACAGATACGCAGTATTTT CASSLGTTDTQYF TRBJ2-3 . TRBV12-3/TRBV12-4 many
TGTGCCACCGACGCGACCGGGACAGGGAGCACAGATACGCAGTATTTT CATDATGTGSTDTQYF TRBJ2-3 TRBD1 TRBV24-1 .
TGTGCCAGCAGCTTAGTAGCGGGGTACCCTCGGGTTGACAATGAGCAGTTCTTC CASSLVAGYPRVDNEQFF TRBJ2-1 TRBD2 TRBV7-9 .
TGTGCCAGCAGGAAGACTACTGCAGATACGCAGTATTTT CASRKTTADTQYF TRBJ2-3 . TRBV2 many
TGTGCCAGCAGTTACTCTTTTATGGGGGGCACTGAAGCTTTCTTT CASSYSFMGGTEAFF TRBJ1-1 . TRBV6-6 few
TGTGCCAGCAGCTCTTGGAGGGGAGCTAACTATGGCTACACCTTC CASSSWRGANYGYTF TRBJ1-2 . TRBV7-9 few
TGTGCCGGCAGCTGGGGGGGGGGCAGCTCCTACGAGCAGTACTTC CAGSWGGGSSYEQYF TRBJ2-7 . TRBV7-9 .
TGTGCCAGCTCACCCGAGACAGGGATCACTGAAGCTTTCTTT CASSPETGITEAFF TRBJ1-1 TRBD1 TRBV18 many
TGTGCCAGCAGCTTAAGCGGGGACTCTGGCTACACCTTC CASSLSGDSGYTF TRBJ1-2 . TRBV5-8 few
TGTGCCAGCAGCTTTAAGGGGTACACTGAAGCTTTCTTT CASSFKGYTEAFF TRBJ1-1 . TRBV5-1 .
TGTGCCAGCAGGAACCCCGCGGGGGACGGGGAAAAACTGTTTTTT CASRNPAGDGEKLFF TRBJ1-4 . TRBV2 few
TGCAGCGTTGGCCGGACTAGCGGGGACTACAATGAGCAGTTCTTC CSVGRTSGDYNEQFF TRBJ2-1 TRBD2 TRBV29-1 few
TGCAGCGTTCAGGTGGGCACTGAAGCTTTCTTT CSVQVGTEAFF TRBJ1-1 . TRBV29-1 many
TGCAGTGCTAGTGATATTAGCGGGGCTTACAATGAGCAGTTCTTC CSASDISGAYNEQFF TRBJ2-1 TRBD2 TRBV20-1 few
TGCGCCAGCAGCTTGGGAGTTAGCGGTAGCACAGATACGCAGTATTTT CASSLGVSGSTDTQYF TRBJ2-3 . TRBV5-1 many
TGCGCCAGCAGCCGTGGGGCCCTGTGGGACACCGGGGAGCTGTTTTTT CASSRGALWDTGELFF TRBJ2-2 . TRBV5-1 few
TGCAGCTCCCGGGGTAGCGCCACCTACAATGAGCAGTTCTTC CSSRGSATYNEQFF TRBJ2-1 . TRBV20-1 .
TGTGCCAGCAGCCAAGGGACATATGAAAAACTGTTTTTT CASSQGTYEKLFF TRBJ1-4 . TRBV3-1 many
TGTGCCAGCGTAGTACGGGTAGGCGAGCAGTACTTC CASVVRVGEQYF TRBJ2-7 . TRBV11-2 .
TGTGCCAGCAGCCAAGAAGAGGCTGCCTACGAGCAGTACTTC CASSQEEAAYEQYF TRBJ2-7 . TRBV3-1 .
TGTGCCAGCAGCTTCAGGTACTCTGGAACTGAAGCTTTCTTT CASSFRYSGTEAFF TRBJ1-1 . TRBV5-6 .
TGTGCCAGCAGATGGGGATGGACACGGGATGGCTACACCTTC CASRWGWTRDGYTF TRBJ1-2 . TRBV28 many
TGTGCCAGCAGCCCCGGGCGCCTAGCAAGAAGCTCCTACAATGAGCAGTTCTTC CASSPGRLARSSYNEQFF TRBJ2-1 . TRBV11-2 .